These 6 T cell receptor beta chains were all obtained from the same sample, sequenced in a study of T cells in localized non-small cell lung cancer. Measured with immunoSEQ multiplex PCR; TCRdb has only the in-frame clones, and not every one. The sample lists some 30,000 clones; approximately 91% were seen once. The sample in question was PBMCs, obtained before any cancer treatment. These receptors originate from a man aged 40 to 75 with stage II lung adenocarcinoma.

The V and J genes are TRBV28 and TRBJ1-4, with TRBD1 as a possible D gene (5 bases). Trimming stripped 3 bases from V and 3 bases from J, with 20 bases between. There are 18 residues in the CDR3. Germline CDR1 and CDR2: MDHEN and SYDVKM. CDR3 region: CASSFLRGGQPSNEKLFF. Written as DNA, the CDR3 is TGTGCCAGCAGTTTCCTGAGGGGAGGCCAGCCCTCTAATGAAAAACTGTTTTTT. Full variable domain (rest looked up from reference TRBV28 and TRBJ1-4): DVKVTQSSRYLVKRTGEKVFLECVQDMDHENMFWYRQDPGLGLRLIYFSYDVKMKEKGDIPEGYSVSREKKERFSLILESASTNQTSMYLCASSFLRGGQPSNEKLFFGSGTQLSVL.

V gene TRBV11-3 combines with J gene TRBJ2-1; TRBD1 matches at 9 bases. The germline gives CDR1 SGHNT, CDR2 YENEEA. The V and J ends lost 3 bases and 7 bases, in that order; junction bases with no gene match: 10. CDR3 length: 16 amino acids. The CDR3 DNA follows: TGTGCCAGCAGCTTCAGACAGGGGGTCGGTATGAATGAGCAGTTCTTC. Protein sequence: CASSFRQGVGMNEQFF.

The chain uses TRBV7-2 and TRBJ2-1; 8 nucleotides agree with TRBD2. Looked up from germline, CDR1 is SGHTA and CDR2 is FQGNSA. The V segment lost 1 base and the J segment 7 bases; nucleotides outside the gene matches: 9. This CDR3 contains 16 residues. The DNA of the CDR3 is TGTGCCAGCAGCTTAGTTTCGGCGGGAGGCCAGAATGAGCAGTTCTTC. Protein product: CASSLVSAGGQNEQFF.

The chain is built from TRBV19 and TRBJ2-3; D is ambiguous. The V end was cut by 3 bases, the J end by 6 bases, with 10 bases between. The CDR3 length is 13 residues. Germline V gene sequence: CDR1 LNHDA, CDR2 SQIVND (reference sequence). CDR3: CASSIPPADTQYF. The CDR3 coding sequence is TGTGCCAGTAGTATTCCCCCGGCTGATACGCAGTATTTT.

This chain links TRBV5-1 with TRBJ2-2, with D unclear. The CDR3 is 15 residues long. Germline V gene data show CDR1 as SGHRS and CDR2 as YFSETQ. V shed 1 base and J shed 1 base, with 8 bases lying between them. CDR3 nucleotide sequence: TGCGCCAGCAGCTTGACGGTGGGGAACACCGGGGAGCTGTTTTTT. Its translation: CASSLTVGNTGELFF.

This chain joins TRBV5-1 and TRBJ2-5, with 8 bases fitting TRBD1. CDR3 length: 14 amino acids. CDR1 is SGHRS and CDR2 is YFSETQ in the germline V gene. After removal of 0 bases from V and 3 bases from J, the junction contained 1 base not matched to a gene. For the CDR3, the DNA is TGCGCCAGCAGCTTGGGGGGACAGGAAGAGACCCAGTACTTC. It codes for CASSLGGQEETQYF.